This TCR beta chain was captured by sequencing in a study of T cells after yellow fever vaccination. Study summary: Where fractions had low cell numbers, libraries were prepared from them with the SMART-Seq v4 Ultra Low Input RNA kit.

This clonotype was recorded a few times. Its antigen is still unknown. MiXCR was run by TCRdb on the 5' RACE reads, yielding one entry per CDR3 protein. The repertoire consists of nearly 550,000 distinct CDR3 sequences, with 19% occurring once and the leading ten covering about 13%. Whole-study findings and limits: Peaking on day 5 versus 15, the secondary response was faster but weaker. There was a possibility that FACS-sorted repertoires contained abundant clonotypes contaminating from the bulk population. Clonotypes shared by both compartments, CD4 and CD8, made up a small share.

The CDR3 is made up of 14 amino acids. Trimming took 5 bases from V and 5 from J; bases not matched to a gene: 6. CDR1 is GTSNPN and CDR2 is SVGIG in the germline V gene (reference sequence). V usage is TRBV30 and J usage is TRBJ1-4, with TRBD1 identical over 9 bases. Sample: PBMCs, taken 15 days after the yellow fever booster vaccination. This clonotype was sampled from a man between 25 and 39 years old who received the YFV17D yellow fever vaccine. The CDR3 DNA follows: TGTGCCTGGGGGGGACAGGGTAAGAATGAAAAACTGTTTTTT. Residues: CAWGGQGKNEKLFF.